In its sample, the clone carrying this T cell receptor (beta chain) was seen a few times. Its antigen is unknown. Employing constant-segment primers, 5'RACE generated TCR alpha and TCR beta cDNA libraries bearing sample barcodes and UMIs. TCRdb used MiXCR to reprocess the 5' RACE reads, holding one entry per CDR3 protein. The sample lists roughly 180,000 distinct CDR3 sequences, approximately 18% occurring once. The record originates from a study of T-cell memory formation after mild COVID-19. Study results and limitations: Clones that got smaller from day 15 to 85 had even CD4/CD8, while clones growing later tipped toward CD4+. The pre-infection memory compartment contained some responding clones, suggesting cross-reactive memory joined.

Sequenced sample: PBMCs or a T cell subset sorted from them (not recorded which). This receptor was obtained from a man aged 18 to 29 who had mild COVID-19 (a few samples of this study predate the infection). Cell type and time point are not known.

The DNA for the CDR3 is TGTGCCAGCAGTGACTCCCAGCGGATGTTCTACGAGCAGTACGTC. Protein product: CASSDSQRMFYEQYV. The rearrangement uses TRBV6-4 and TRBJ2-7, with D possibly being TRBD2 (5 bases). The germline CDR1 and CDR2 sequences are MRHNA and SNTAGT. The V end lost 0 bases, the J end lost 3 bases, and 12 bases lay between the germline ends. The CDR3 has 15 amino acids.